Presented here are 5 T cell receptor beta chains from one specimen sequenced in a study of cytomegalovirus exposure and HLA in healthy donors. Primers for the PCR totalled 60 Vbeta and 13 Jbeta. Clones were sequenced by immunoSEQ multiplex PCR, and TCRdb holds only the in-frame ones, with some missing. The table has about 100,000 clones, roughly four fifths seen once. Sequenced: PBMCs. The origin of the receptors is a male donor in good health and CMV-seropositive.

The J gene is TRBJ2-1, the V gene TRBV5-1; 11 bases are shared with TRBD2. V lost 3 bases to trimming and J lost 5 bases; unmatched junction nucleotides: 4. Germline CDR1 reads SGHRS; CDR2 reads YFSETQ. CDR3 length: 15 residues. CDR3 in DNA: TGCGCCAGCAGCTACTTAGCGGGGGGGGACAATGAGCAGTTCTTC. Translation: CASSYLAGGDNEQFF. The full variable domain, completed using reference TRBV5-1 and TRBJ2-1, is KAGVTQTPRYLIKTRGQQVTLSCSPISGHRSVSWYQQTPGQGLQFLFEYFSETQRNKGNFPGRFSGRQFSNSRSEMNVSTLELGDSALYLCASSYLAGGDNEQFFGPGTRLTVL.

This clone turned up a few times. V usage is TRBV5-4 and J usage is TRBJ2-7; D might be TRBD1 (5 bases). Trimming pared 4 bases from V and 6 bases from J, leaving 20 bases between. The CDR3 length is 15 residues. CDR1 is SGHNT, CDR2 YYREEE, per germline (reference sequence). This CDR3 reads CASSGVQGPLGEQYF. Written as DNA, the CDR3 is TGTGCCAGCAGCGGGGTCCAGGGCCCCTTAGGCGAGCAGTACTTC.

The J gene is TRBJ2-7, the V gene TRBV19; 7 bases are a match to TRBD1. This CDR3 contains 14 residues. V was pared by 6 bases and J by 6 bases, with 11 bases of the junction left unmatched. The germline V gene encodes CDR1 LNHDA and CDR2 SQIVND (reference sequence). For the CDR3, the DNA is TGTGCCAGTAGCCGACAGGGCCGCTTCTCCGAGCAGTACTTC. As protein: CASSRQGRFSEQYF.

Comments on this clone: An end of the junction differs from the germline gene, which may be a read error. The rearrangement joins TRBV9 to TRBJ1-1; TRBD1 matches 9 bases. This CDR3 spans 14 amino acids. Germline CDR1 SGDLS, CDR2 YYNGEE. DNA for the CDR3: TGTGCCAGCAGCACCAAACCCGGGGACAGGGAAGGAAACTTT. Translated: CASSTKPGDREGNF. Full variable domain (outside the CDR3, taken from reference TRBV9 and TRBJ1-1): DSGVTQTPKHLITATGQRVTLRCSPRSGDLSVYWYQQSLDQGLQFLIQYYNGEERAKGNILERFSAQQFPDLHSELNLSSLELGDSALYFCASSTKPGDREGNFGQGTRLTVV.

V usage is TRBV19 and J usage is TRBJ1-5; 8 bases are shared with TRBD1. Germline V lookup: CDR1 LNHDA, CDR2 SQIVND (reference sequence). The CDR3 is made up of 15 amino acids. Trimming took 7 bases from V and 4 from J; bases not matched to a gene: 9. The CDR3, as DNA: TGTGCCAGTATTCACGGACAGGGCGGTAATCAGCCCCAGCATTTT. This sequence encodes CASIHGQGGNQPQHF.